This paragraph reports one T cell receptor (beta chain). This sample was included in a study of T cell repertoires in cytomegalovirus infection. Each CDR3 protein is one row after TCRdb ran MiXCR on the reads. The table has roughly 230,000 distinct CDR3 sequences, over 15% seen once. The V and J ends lost 0 bases and 2 bases respectively, with 10 bases between them. The CDR3 is 14 amino acids. The germline V gene has CDR1 DFQATT and CDR2 SNEGSKA (reference sequence). The rearrangement joins TRBV20-1 to TRBJ1-1; D is unclear. This clonotype was obtained from a human donor in good health (CMV status not recorded). Some clones in this sample may be carry-over from other donors' samples. The sample taken for sequencing was CD8+ T cells from PBMCs. The CDR3 sequence is CSARDLGRNTEAFF. The CDR3 region has the DNA TGCAGTGCTAGAGATCTTGGCAGAAACACTGAAGCTTTCTTT.